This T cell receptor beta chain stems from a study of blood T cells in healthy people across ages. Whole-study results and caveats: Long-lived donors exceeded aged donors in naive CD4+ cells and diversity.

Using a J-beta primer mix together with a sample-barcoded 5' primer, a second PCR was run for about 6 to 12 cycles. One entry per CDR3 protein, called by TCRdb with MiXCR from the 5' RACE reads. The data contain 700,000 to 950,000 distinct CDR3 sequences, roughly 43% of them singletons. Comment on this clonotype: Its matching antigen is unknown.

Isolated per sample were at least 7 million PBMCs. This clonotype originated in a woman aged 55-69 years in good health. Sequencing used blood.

The CDR3 reads CASSVGQGRVVYF. The CDR3 region has the DNA TGTGCCAGCAGTGTAGGTCAGGGGAGGGTTGTGTACTTC. This chain joins TRBV12-3 or TRBV12-4 and TRBJ2-4, with D maybe TRBD2 (7 bases). This CDR3 region has 13 residues. Deletions cut 5 bases from V and 15 bases from J, with 20 bases between.